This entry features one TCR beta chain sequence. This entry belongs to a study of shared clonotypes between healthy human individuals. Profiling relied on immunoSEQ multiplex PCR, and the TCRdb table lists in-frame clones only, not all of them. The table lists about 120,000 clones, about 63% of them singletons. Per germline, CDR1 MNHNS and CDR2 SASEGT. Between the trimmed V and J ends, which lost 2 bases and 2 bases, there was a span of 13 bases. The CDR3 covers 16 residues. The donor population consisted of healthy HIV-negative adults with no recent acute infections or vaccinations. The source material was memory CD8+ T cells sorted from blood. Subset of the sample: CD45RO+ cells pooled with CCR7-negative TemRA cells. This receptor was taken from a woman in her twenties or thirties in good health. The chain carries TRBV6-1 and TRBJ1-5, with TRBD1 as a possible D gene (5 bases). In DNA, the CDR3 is TGTGCCAGCAGTGAATGGGTAGGGGATGGCAATCAGCCCCAGCATTTT. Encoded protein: CASSEWVGDGNQPQHF.